A selection of T cell receptor beta chains follows, all from one sample in a study of OX40 agonist ivuxolimab in advanced cancers. Only in-frame clones appear in the TCRdb table, and some are missing; sequencing was by immunoSEQ multiplex PCR. The sample has 55,000 to 75,000 clones, about nine tenths seen once. Sample: CD4+ or CD8+ T cells sorted from blood, taken in a trial of the OX40 agonist ivuxolimab. The receptors derive from an adult with an advanced solid tumor such as melanoma, head and neck, liver or kidney cancer. Each CDR3 is given with its conserved first and last residue. Fields, in order: J gene, V gene, CDR3 protein.

J gene: TRBJ2-7; V gene: TRBV10-1; CDR3 protein: CASSDSFRGDEQYF
J gene: TRBJ2-1; V gene: TRBV19; CDR3 protein: CASSISGHYNEQFF
J gene: TRBJ1-6; V gene: TRBV4-1; CDR3 protein: CASSQTTDRAYNSPLHF
J gene: TRBJ2-6; V gene: TRBV5-5; CDR3 protein: CASLGGPGANVLTF
J gene: TRBJ2-7; V gene: TRBV5-4; CDR3 protein: CASSSSPYEQYF
J gene: TRBJ2-2; V gene: TRBV7-9; CDR3 protein: CASSPPRGVQGNTGELFF
J gene: TRBJ2-7; V gene: TRBV11-2; CDR3 protein: CASSPLGSGSYEQYF
J gene: TRBJ2-5; V gene: TRBV4-2; CDR3 protein: CASSQDRSSGTPGTQYF
J gene: TRBJ1-2; V gene: TRBV27; CDR3 protein: CASSPEGTGPYGYTF
J gene: TRBJ2-1; V gene: TRBV19; CDR3 protein: CASSNQTPRYSYNEQFF
J gene: TRBJ2-3; V gene: TRBV5-4; CDR3 protein: CASSLAGTSGTDTQYF
J gene: TRBJ2-7; V gene: TRBV27; CDR3 protein: CASSMTVGEQYF
J gene: TRBJ2-1; V gene: TRBV6-6; CDR3 protein: CASSYLGTSGDNEQFF
J gene: TRBJ1-1; V gene: TRBV5-6; CDR3 protein: CASSLAGMDTEAFF
J gene: TRBJ2-7; V gene: TRBV15; CDR3 protein: CATSSTGESFSYEQYF
J gene: TRBJ2-3; V gene: TRBV9; CDR3 protein: CASSALAGDTQYF
J gene: TRBJ2-2; V gene: TRBV28; CDR3 protein: CASRAGELFF
J gene: TRBJ2-2; V gene: TRBV25-1; CDR3 protein: CASSLPLSGELFF
J gene: TRBJ2-2; V gene: TRBV7-3; CDR3 protein: CASSLGTGTGELFF